Sequencing of this T cell receptor (beta chain) was carried out in a study of blood T cell repertoires in COVID-19. Background on the study: T cells, B-cell-depleted T cells, or PBMCs provided the cDNA or gDNA that served as material.

Per the original methods: Nucleated cell counts were estimated from reference gene primer amplification. The table came from immunoSEQ multiplex PCR; TCRdb's copy has only in-frame clones and leaves some out. V and J calls and clone size are those listed in that table; D and trimming were worked out from the DNA. The sample lists fewer than 450,000 clones; roughly 90% were seen once. The V and J ends lost 1 base and 2 bases respectively, with 11 bases between them. Germline V gene data show CDR1 as SGHRS and CDR2 as YFSETQ. This CDR3 spans 15 amino acids. Sequencing was done on a sample of peripheral blood. This clonotype was obtained from a woman aged 70-85 years with COVID-19, enrolled during active disease. V and J are TRBV5-1 and TRBJ2-3; the D is unclear. The CDR3 sequence: CASSLLGSPTDTQYF. CDR3 in DNA: TGCGCCAGCAGCTTGTTGGGCTCCCCCACAGATACGCAGTATTTT.